This T cell receptor (beta chain) was sequenced during a study of blood T cell repertoires in COVID-19. In the study overall: The United States, Italy and Spain provided the acute and convalescent COVID-19 samples. Nucleic acid was either cDNA or gDNA, and it came from T cells, B-cell-depleted T cells, or PBMCs.

Germline V gene data show CDR1 as LGHDT and CDR2 as YNNKEL (reference sequence). The CDR3 length is 11 residues. Trimming took off 6 bases at V and 6 bases at J, with 5 bases between the two ends. Study processing details: Amplification with reference gene primers provided the estimates of nucleated cell counts. Assay used: immunoSEQ multiplex PCR; TCRdb lists only in-frame clones, some missing. Clone size and the V and J calls come from that table; the DNA yielded D and trimming. The data hold 12,000 to 15,000 clones, with roughly 79% observed a single time. This chain links TRBV3-1 (or the pseudogene TRBV3-2) with TRBJ1-4; D not resolved. This TCR was recovered from a man in his 60s with acute or convalescent COVID-19. Sequencing was carried out using peripheral blood. CDR3 DNA sequence: TGTGCCAGCAGGCGGGATGAAAAACTGTTTTTT. Translation gives CASRRDEKLFF.